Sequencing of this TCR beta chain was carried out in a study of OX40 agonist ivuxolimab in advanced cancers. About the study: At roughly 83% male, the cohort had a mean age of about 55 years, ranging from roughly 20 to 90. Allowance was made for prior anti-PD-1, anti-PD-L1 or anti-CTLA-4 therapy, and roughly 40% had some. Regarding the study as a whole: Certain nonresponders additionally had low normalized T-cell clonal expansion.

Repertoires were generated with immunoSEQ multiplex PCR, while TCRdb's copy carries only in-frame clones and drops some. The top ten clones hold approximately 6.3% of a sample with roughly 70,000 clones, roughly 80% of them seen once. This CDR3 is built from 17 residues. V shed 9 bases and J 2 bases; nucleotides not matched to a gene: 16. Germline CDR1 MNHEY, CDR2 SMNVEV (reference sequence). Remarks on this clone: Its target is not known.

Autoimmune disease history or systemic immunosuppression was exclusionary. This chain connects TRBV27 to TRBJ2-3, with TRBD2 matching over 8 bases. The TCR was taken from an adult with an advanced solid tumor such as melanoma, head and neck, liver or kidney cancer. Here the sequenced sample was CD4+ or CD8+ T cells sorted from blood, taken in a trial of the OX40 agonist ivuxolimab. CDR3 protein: CARVLGREARNTDTQYF. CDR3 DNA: TGTGCCAGAGTTTTGGGGCGGGAGGCCCGAAACACAGATACGCAGTATTTT.